This is a list of T cell receptor beta chains from one sample in a study of cytomegalovirus exposure and HLA in healthy donors. The data were produced by immunoSEQ multiplex PCR, yet TCRdb's version contains in-frame clones alone and is incomplete. The profile shows under 85,000 clones, almost 70% of them singletons. The sequencing input was PBMCs. The receptors were gathered from a man aged 40-49 years in good health and CMV-seropositive. CDR3s include the opening cysteine and the closing phenylalanine or tryptophan. The D gene is left open where the match is weak. Clone size, where shown, is once, few, many, or a class for clones that have expanded.

v_gene: TRBV7-9
abundance: .
d_gene: .
j_gene: TRBJ1-1
CDR3nt: TGTGCCAGCAGCTTAGGCGGCGGGTACATGAACACTGAAGCTTTCTTT
CDR3aa: CASSLGGGYMNTEAFF

v_gene: TRBV15
abundance: once
d_gene: TRBD1
j_gene: TRBJ1-5
CDR3nt: TGTGCCACCAGAGGGGACAGGGTAGGTGGTAGCAATCAGCCCCAGCATTTT
CDR3aa: CATRGDRVGGSNQPQHF

v_gene: TRBV9
abundance: .
d_gene: .
j_gene: TRBJ1-4
CDR3nt: TGTGCCAGCAGCGTAGGAGGTCCCCTTAATGAAAAACTGTTTTTT
CDR3aa: CASSVGGPLNEKLFF

v_gene: TRBV7-8
abundance: .
d_gene: TRBD1
j_gene: TRBJ2-2
CDR3nt: TGTGCCAGCAGCTCCCACAGGGGCGGGGAGCTGTTTTTT
CDR3aa: CASSSHRGGELFF

v_gene: TRBV5-5
abundance: few
d_gene: .
j_gene: TRBJ2-7
CDR3nt: TGTGCCAGCAGCTTGGGAGAAAACTACTCCTACGAGCAGTACTTC
CDR3aa: CASSLGENYSYEQYF

v_gene: TRBV5-4
abundance: .
d_gene: .
j_gene: TRBJ1-4
CDR3nt: TGTGCCAGCAGCCAAGACATCACAACTAATGAAAAACTGTTTTTT
CDR3aa: CASSQDITTNEKLFF

v_gene: TRBV5-1
abundance: .
d_gene: .
j_gene: TRBJ1-1
CDR3nt: TGCGCCAGCAGCGGTCAACTGGGGGCTATCACTGAAGCTTTCTTT
CDR3aa: CASSGQLGAITEAFF

v_gene: TRBV6-1
abundance: few
d_gene: .
j_gene: TRBJ2-3
CDR3nt: TGTGCCAGCAGTGAAGCACCCGGCAGGGGAGATACGCAGTATTTT
CDR3aa: CASSEAPGRGDTQYF

v_gene: TRBV18
abundance: .
d_gene: .
j_gene: TRBJ2-7
CDR3nt: TGTGCCAGCTCGGCCAACTACGAGCAGTACTTC
CDR3aa: CASSANYEQYF

v_gene: TRBV19
abundance: .
d_gene: TRBD1
j_gene: TRBJ1-5
CDR3nt: TGTGCCAGTAGTATTGGGACAGGGGTTACAATTTTGTTTTTT
CDR3aa: CASSIGTGVTILFF

v_gene: TRBV18
abundance: .
d_gene: TRBD1
j_gene: TRBJ1-4
CDR3nt: TGTGCCAGCTCCATGAGAGTGGGACAGGGACCTTTTGATGAAAAACTGTTTTTT
CDR3aa: CASSMRVGQGPFDEKLFF

v_gene: TRBV5-4
abundance: .
d_gene: TRBD1
j_gene: TRBJ2-7
CDR3nt: TGTGCCAGCAGGGGCGGGACGGGGACAGGACCCTACGAGCAGTACTTC
CDR3aa: CASRGGTGTGPYEQYF

v_gene: TRBV6-5
abundance: .
d_gene: TRBD1
j_gene: TRBJ1-1
CDR3nt: TGTGCCAGTCGGACAGGGGGACATACTGAAGCTTTCTTT
CDR3aa: CASRTGGHTEAFF

v_gene: TRBV7-9
abundance: .
d_gene: .
j_gene: TRBJ1-5
CDR3nt: TGTGCCAGCAGCTTAGGATTGGGCCAGCCCCAGCATTTT
CDR3aa: CASSLGLGQPQHF

v_gene: TRBV18
abundance: .
d_gene: TRBD2
j_gene: TRBJ2-7
CDR3nt: TGTGCCAGCTCACGGGCGGGAGTCCACGAGCAGTACTTC
CDR3aa: CASSRAGVHEQYF

v_gene: TRBV30
abundance: .
d_gene: TRBD1
j_gene: TRBJ1-6
CDR3nt: TGTGCCTGCACCGGGACAGGGGTGAGCTCCTATAATTCACCCCTCCACTTT
CDR3aa: CACTGTGVSSYNSPLHF

v_gene: TRBV7-3
abundance: .
d_gene: .
j_gene: TRBJ2-5
CDR3nt: TGTGCCAGCAGCAGGACAGACCAAGAGACCCAGTACTTC
CDR3aa: CASSRTDQETQYF

v_gene: TRBV7-8
abundance: once
d_gene: TRBD2
j_gene: TRBJ2-1
CDR3nt: TGTGCCAGCAGCTCCGGACTAGCGAACAATGAGCAGTTCTTC
CDR3aa: CASSSGLANNEQFF

v_gene: TRBV9
abundance: .
d_gene: .
j_gene: TRBJ1-1
CDR3nt: TGTGCCAGCAGCGTAGAGGAGGCGAACACTGAAGCTTTCTTT
CDR3aa: CASSVEEANTEAFF

v_gene: TRBV7-2
abundance: .
d_gene: TRBD1
j_gene: TRBJ1-5
CDR3nt: TGTGCCAGCAGCCCGGGACAGCCCTATCAGCCCCAGCATTTT
CDR3aa: CASSPGQPYQPQHF

v_gene: TRBV7-9
abundance: .
d_gene: TRBD2
j_gene: TRBJ2-3
CDR3nt: TGTGCCAGCACCTTCGGGGGGGGAGAGGCAGATACGCAGTATTTT
CDR3aa: CASTFGGGEADTQYF

v_gene: TRBV4-1
abundance: medium-sized
d_gene: TRBD1
j_gene: TRBJ1-1
CDR3nt: TGCGCCAGCAGCCAAGCCCTCGACAGGGCCACTGAAGCTTTCTTT
CDR3aa: CASSQALDRATEAFF

v_gene: TRBV7-9
abundance: .
d_gene: .
j_gene: TRBJ2-7
CDR3nt: TGTGCCAGCAGCTACCGAAGCGGAACCTCCTACGAGCAGTACTTC
CDR3aa: CASSYRSGTSYEQYF

v_gene: TRBV9
abundance: few
d_gene: TRBD2
j_gene: TRBJ2-1
CDR3nt: TGTGCCAGCAGCCGAGGACTAGCGGGCTACAATGAGCAGTTCTTC
CDR3aa: CASSRGLAGYNEQFF

v_gene: TRBV30
abundance: .
d_gene: .
j_gene: TRBJ2-2
CDR3nt: TGTGCCTTGCTAGACAGGTCTCGCACCACCGGGGAGCTGTTTTTT
CDR3aa: CALLDRSRTTGELFF

v_gene: TRBV19
abundance: .
d_gene: .
j_gene: TRBJ1-5
CDR3nt: TGTGCCAGTATAGACCGTCTAGATTATAGCAATCAGCCCCAGCATTTT
CDR3aa: CASIDRLDYSNQPQHF

v_gene: TRBV7-9
abundance: .
d_gene: .
j_gene: TRBJ1-2
CDR3nt: TGTGCCAGCAGCCTCCAAATACTGACAGGAGAGTCCGGCTACACCTTC
CDR3aa: CASSLQILTGESGYTF

v_gene: TRBV30
abundance: few
d_gene: TRBD1
j_gene: TRBJ2-1
CDR3nt: TGTGCCTGGAGTGTAGGCAGGGGGACCTACGAGCAGTTCTTC
CDR3aa: CAWSVGRGTYEQFF

v_gene: TRBV6-5
abundance: .
d_gene: .
j_gene: TRBJ1-1
CDR3nt: TGTGCCAGCAGTTACTCTCGGACAGTGAACACTGAAGCTTTCTTT
CDR3aa: CASSYSRTVNTEAFF

v_gene: TRBV4-1
abundance: .
d_gene: TRBD1
j_gene: TRBJ1-6
CDR3nt: TGCGCCAGCAGCCAAGCTAGACAGGGTATCTCCTATAATTCACCCCTCCACTTT
CDR3aa: CASSQARQGISYNSPLHF

v_gene: TRBV29-1
abundance: .
d_gene: .
j_gene: TRBJ2-1
CDR3nt: TGCAGCGTACGGACTTTTACGAGCTCCTACAATGAGCAGTTCTTC
CDR3aa: CSVRTFTSSYNEQFF

v_gene: TRBV6-5
abundance: .
d_gene: .
j_gene: TRBJ2-3
CDR3nt: TGTGCCAGCAGGAGGGGGAAAAGCACAGATACGCAGTATTTT
CDR3aa: CASRRGKSTDTQYF

v_gene: TRBV7-6
abundance: .
d_gene: .
j_gene: TRBJ2-7
CDR3nt: TGTGCCAGCAGCCCATTCGAGCGGGTCTCCTACGAGCAGTACTTC
CDR3aa: CASSPFERVSYEQYF